The 8 T cell receptor beta chains in this list originate from one sample, sequenced in a study of CD8+ T cells in alopecia areata. Once RNA had been extracted, it was reverse transcribed into cDNA to act as the sequencing template. TCRdb keeps only in-frame clones here, not all; method: immunoSEQ multiplex PCR. The sample contains 140,000 to 150,000 clones, 58% of which appear only once. Material: CD4+ T cells sorted from blood, obtained at week 0. These receptors came from a human donor with alopecia areata.

This clone showed up just a few times. The chain joins TRBV19 to TRBJ2-5; no firm D call. This CDR3 has 13 amino acids. V shed 7 bases and J shed 3 bases, with 12 bases lying between them. Per germline, CDR1 LNHDA and CDR2 SQIVND (reference sequence). CDR3 coding DNA: TGTGCCAGTACCCCTCCGGGTAAAGAGACCCAGTACTTC. Translation gives CASTPPGKETQYF.

The CDR3 DNA sequence: TGTGCCAGCAGTTCGGCAGAGGACGACTATGGCTACACCTTC. Protein product: CASSSAEDDYGYTF. This chain connects TRBV27 to TRBJ1-2, with no clear D. Germline V gene lookup returns CDR1 MNHEY and CDR2 SMNVEV (reference sequence). The CDR3 runs to 14 residues. V lost 4 bases, J lost 3 bases, and 12 bases lay in between.

The V call is TRBV5-1, the J call TRBJ1-6, with unresolved D. The CDR3 has 15 residues. V gave up 3 bases and J gave up 8 bases, with 15 bases separating them. Per the germline V gene, CDR1 is SGHRS and CDR2 is YFSETQ. The CDR3 here is CASSWKDLGDSPLHF. The CDR3 DNA is TGCGCCAGCAGCTGGAAGGATCTGGGCGATTCACCCCTCCACTTT.

This sequence joins TRBV28 and TRBJ2-7, with D uncertain. Germline values: CDR1 MDHEN, CDR2 SYDVKM. The CDR3 contains 12 residues. Trimming took off 7 bases at V and 5 bases at J, with 12 bases between the two ends. CDR3: CASNRRAHEQYF. Here the CDR3 DNA reads TGTGCCAGCAATAGACGGGCCCACGAGCAGTACTTC.

V usage is TRBV10-3 and J usage is TRBJ2-7, with D possibly TRBD1 on 6 matching bases. The CDR3 spans 12 residues. V was cut by 10 bases and J by 2 bases, with 12 bases left in between. The germline V gene has CDR1 ENHRY and CDR2 SYGVKD. CDR3 bases: TGTGCCACCCAACAGGGAGCCTACGAGCAGTACTTC. It translates to CATQQGAYEQYF.

The V gene is TRBV30, the J gene TRBJ1-2; no definite D call. This CDR3 is 12 amino acids long. V was clipped by 5 bases and J by 4 bases, with 11 bases between them. Looked up from germline, CDR1 is GTSNPN and CDR2 is SVGIG (reference sequence). The CDR3 region has the DNA TGTGCCTGGGACGGGAAAGGCTATGGCTACACCTTC. Translation: CAWDGKGYGYTF.

V usage is TRBV2 and J usage is TRBJ2-1; TRBD2 matches 8 bases. This CDR3 spans 14 amino acids. Looked up from germline, CDR1 is SNHLY and CDR2 is FYNNEI. V dropped 6 bases and J dropped 3; count of bases not matched to a gene: 4. The DNA of the CDR3 is TGTGCCAGCAGATCTAGCGGGCTCTACAATGAGCAGTTCTTC. This encodes CASRSSGLYNEQFF.

This clone has more than one count but fewer than ten. This chain joins TRBV29-1 and TRBJ2-3; D gene ambiguous. CDR1 is SQVTM and CDR2 is ANQGSEA in the germline V gene. Trimming stripped 4 bases from V and 2 bases from J, with 13 bases between. The CDR3 runs to 14 residues. The CDR3 reads CSVGGILFTDTQYF. CDR3 bases: TGCAGCGTTGGAGGTATCCTTTTCACAGATACGCAGTATTTT.